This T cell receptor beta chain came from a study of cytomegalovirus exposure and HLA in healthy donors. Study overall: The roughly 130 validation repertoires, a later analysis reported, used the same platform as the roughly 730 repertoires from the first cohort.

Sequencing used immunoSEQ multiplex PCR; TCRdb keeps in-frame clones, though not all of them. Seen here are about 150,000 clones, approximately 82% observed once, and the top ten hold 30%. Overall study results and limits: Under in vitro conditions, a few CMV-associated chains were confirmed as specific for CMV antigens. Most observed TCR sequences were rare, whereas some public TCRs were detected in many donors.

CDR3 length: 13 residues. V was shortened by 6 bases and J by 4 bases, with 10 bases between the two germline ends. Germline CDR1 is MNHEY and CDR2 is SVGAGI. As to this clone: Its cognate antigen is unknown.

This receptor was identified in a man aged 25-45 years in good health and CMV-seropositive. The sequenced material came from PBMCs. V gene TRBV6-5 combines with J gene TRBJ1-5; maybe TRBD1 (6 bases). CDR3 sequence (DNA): TGTGCCAGCAGGACAGGAAAGAATCAGCCCCAGCATTTT. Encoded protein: CASRTGKNQPQHF.